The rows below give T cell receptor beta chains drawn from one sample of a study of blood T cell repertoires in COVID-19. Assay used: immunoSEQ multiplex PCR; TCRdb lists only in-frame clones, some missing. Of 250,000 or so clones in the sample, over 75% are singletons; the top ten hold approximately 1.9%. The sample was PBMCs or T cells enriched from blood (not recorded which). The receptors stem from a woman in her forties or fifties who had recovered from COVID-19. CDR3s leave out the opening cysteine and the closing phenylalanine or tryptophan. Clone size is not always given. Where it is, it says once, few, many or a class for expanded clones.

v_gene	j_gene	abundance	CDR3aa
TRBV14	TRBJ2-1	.	ASSHLAGRSYNEQF
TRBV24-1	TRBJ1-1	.	ATIRSQVPTVNTEAF
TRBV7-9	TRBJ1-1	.	ASSLEAGGAEAF
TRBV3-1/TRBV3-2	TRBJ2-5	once	ASSQGVAGGQETQY
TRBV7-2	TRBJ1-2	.	ASSGRGGYGYT
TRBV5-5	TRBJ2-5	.	ASSHPDQETQY
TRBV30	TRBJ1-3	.	AWSVPDKIGNTIY
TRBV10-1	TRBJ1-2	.	ASSGPGWDGYT
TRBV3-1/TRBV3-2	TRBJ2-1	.	ASSQGRNRGDEQF
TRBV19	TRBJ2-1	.	ASSTGGTAYNEQF
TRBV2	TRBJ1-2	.	ASSLFDRAVGS
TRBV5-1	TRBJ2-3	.	ASSLPAGGEADTQY
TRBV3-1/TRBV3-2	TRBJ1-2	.	ASSSAAYNYGYT
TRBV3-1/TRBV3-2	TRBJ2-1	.	ASSHRDTPGEQF
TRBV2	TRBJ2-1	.	ASRLTSGRDEQF
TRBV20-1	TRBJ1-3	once	SARQGDTIY
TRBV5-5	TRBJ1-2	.	ASSLTGTGGYGYT
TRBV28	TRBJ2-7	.	ASSFPGLPYEQY
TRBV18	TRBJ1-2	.	ASSPAKLTGSGYT